The clone carrying this TCR beta chain was counted many times. The data originate from a study of neurological immune-mediated disorders. MiXCR, applied by TCRdb to the 5' RACE reads, yields one record per CDR3 protein. The data contain about 80,000 distinct CDR3 sequences, 5.8% of them singletons. Trimming shortened V by 5 bases and J by 7 bases, and 14 bases separated the two germline ends. This CDR3 region has 13 residues. CDR1 SGHAT and CDR2 FQNNGV come from the germline V gene. Specified time point: longitudinal time-point 2. The clonotype originates from a woman aged 60-70 years with multiple sclerosis. The sequencing sample was made of PBMCs. The genes are TRBV11-2 and TRBJ1-1; weak D call: TRBD1 (5 bases). CDR3 sequence: CASSLAGEGEAFF. DNA for the CDR3: TGTGCCAGCAGCCTAGCGGGGGAGGGTGAAGCTTTCTTT.